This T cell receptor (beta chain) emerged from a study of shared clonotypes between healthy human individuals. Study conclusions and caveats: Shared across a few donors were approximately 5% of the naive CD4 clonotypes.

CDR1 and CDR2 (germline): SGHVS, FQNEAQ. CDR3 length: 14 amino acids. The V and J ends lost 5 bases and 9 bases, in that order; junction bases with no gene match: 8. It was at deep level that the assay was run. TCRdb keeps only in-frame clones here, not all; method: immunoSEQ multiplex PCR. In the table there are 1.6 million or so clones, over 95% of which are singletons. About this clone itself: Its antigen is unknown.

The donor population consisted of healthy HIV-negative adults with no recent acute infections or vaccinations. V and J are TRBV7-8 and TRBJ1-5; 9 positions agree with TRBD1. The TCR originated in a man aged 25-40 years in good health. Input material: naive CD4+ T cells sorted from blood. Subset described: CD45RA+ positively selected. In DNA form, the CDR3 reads TGTGCCAGCAGCCAAACCGGGACAGGGAGGCCCCAGCATTTT. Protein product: CASSQTGTGRPQHF.